The 8 T cell receptor beta chains listed next were all sequenced from one sample in a study of graft-versus-host responses after intestinal transplantation. Profiled with immunoSEQ multiplex PCR; TCRdb holds only in-frame clones, not every one. Counted here are about 82,000 clones, roughly 89% occurring once; the ten biggest clones make up nearly 0.1%. Which antigens these TCRs recognize remains unknown. The sample in question was unstimulated CD4+ T cells sorted from spleen or lymph node cells, obtained before intestinal transplant. The receptor source for this set is a human donor who received an intestinal transplant.

This rearrangement joins TRBV28 to TRBJ2-7; D is ambiguous. V was pared by 6 bases and J by 2 bases, with 14 bases between. The CDR3 length is 14 residues. The V gene's germline CDR1 is MDHEN and CDR2 SYDVKM. The DNA of the CDR3 is TGTGCCAGCAGCCTAGTGAGGTTAACCTACGAGCAGTACTTC. Translating it yields CASSLVRLTYEQYF. Supplemented by reference TRBV28 and TRBJ2-7, the full variable domain reads DVKVTQSSRYLVKRTGEKVFLECVQDMDHENMFWYRQDPGLGLRLIYFSYDVKMKEKGDIPEGYSVSREKKERFSLILESASTNQTSMYLCASSLVRLTYEQYFGPGTRLTVT.

This CDR3 is CASSLQGSVEKLFF. In DNA, the CDR3 is TGCGCCAGCAGCTTGCAGGGTAGTGTTGAAAAACTGTTTTTT. The chain employs TRBV5-1 and TRBJ1-4; the D gene is possibly TRBD1 (5 bases). Germline values: CDR1 SGHRS, CDR2 YFSETQ. Trimming took off 1 base at V and 7 bases at J, with 11 bases between the two ends. The CDR3 has 14 residues.

This chain links TRBV19 with TRBJ1-2, with unresolved D. V dropped 2 bases and J dropped 9 bases, with 10 bases sitting between them. The CDR3 consists of 12 residues. Germline V gives CDR1 LNHDA, CDR2 SQIVND (reference sequence). The CDR3, as DNA: TGTGCCAGTAGTATAAGTGGCGGCCGCTACACCTTC. It is translated as CASSISGGRYTF.

The count of this clone is one. The rearrangement uses TRBV6-6 and TRBJ2-5; 12 nucleotides align to TRBD2. The length of the CDR3 is 15 residues. V shed 5 bases and J 7 bases; nucleotides not matched to a gene: 8. Germline CDR1 and CDR2: MNHNY and SVGAGI (reference sequence). The CDR3: CASSLRTSGVWTQYF. The CDR3 DNA reads as TGTGCCAGCAGTCTGCGGACTAGCGGGGTGTGGACCCAGTACTTC.

V is TRBV7-2 and J is TRBJ2-1; 16 bases map to TRBD2. The germline CDR1 and CDR2 sequences are SGHTA and FQGNSA. The CDR3 totals 14 residues. J was trimmed by 15 bases and V by 4 bases; bases with no gene match: 6. The CDR3 is CASSSGLAGGLWFF. In DNA, the CDR3 is TGTGCCAGCAGCTCGGGACTAGCGGGGGGGCTCTGGTTCTTC.

The chain's CDR3 is CASSIGCGETYEQYF. The CDR3 coding sequence is TGTGCCAGCAGCATCGGGTGCGGGGAAACCTACGAGCAGTACTTC. The V gene is TRBV21-1, the J gene TRBJ2-7; TRBD2 is the table's D call and was not checked against the DNA. TRBV21-1 is assigned pseudogene status. This CDR3 has 15 residues.

The chain's CDR3 is CASIPTVNTEAFF. Here the CDR3 DNA reads TGCGCCAGCATCCCGACTGTGAACACTGAAGCTTTCTTT. The chain joins TRBV10-2 to TRBJ1-1; D gene ambiguous. CDR1 is WSHSY and CDR2 is SAAADI in the germline V gene. CDR3 length: 13 amino acids. V lost 7 bases and J lost 0, with 9 bases in between.

Concerning this clone itself: The junction departs from the called germline gene at one end, perhaps through a read error. The chain combines TRBV11-3 with TRBJ2-7; TRBD2 aligns across 7 bases. This CDR3 contains 17 residues. CDR1 SGHNT and CDR2 YENEEA come from the germline V gene. The DNA of the CDR3 is TGCGCCAGCTCCCTGGAGAGCGGGACTACGTTCTCCTACGAGCAGTACTTC. Residues: CASSLESGTTFSYEQYF.